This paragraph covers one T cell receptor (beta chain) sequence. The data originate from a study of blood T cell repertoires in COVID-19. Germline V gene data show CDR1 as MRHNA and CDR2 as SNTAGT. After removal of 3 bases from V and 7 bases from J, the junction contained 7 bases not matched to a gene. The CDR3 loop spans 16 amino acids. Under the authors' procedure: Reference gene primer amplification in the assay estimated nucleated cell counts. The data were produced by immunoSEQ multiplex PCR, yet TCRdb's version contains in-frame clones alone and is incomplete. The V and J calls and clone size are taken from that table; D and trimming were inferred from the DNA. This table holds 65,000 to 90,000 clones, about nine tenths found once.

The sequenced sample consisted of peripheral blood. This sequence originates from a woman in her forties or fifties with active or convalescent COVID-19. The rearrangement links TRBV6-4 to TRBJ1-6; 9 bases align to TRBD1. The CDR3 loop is CASSENGQGSNSPLHF. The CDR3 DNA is TGTGCCAGCAGTGAGAATGGACAGGGGAGCAATTCACCCCTCCACTTT.